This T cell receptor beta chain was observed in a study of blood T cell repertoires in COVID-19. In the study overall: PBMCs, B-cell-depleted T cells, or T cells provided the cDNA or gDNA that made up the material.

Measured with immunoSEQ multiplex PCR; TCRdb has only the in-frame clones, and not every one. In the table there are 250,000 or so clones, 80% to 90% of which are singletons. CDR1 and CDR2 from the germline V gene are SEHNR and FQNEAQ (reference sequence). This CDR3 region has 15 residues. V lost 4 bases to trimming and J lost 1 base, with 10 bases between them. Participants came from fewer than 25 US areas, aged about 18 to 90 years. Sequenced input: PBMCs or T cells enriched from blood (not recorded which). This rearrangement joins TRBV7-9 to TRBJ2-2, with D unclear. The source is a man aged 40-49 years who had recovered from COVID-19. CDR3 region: CASSSGPGNTGELFF. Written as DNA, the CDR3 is TGTGCCAGCAGCTCTGGCCCGGGGAACACCGGGGAGCTGTTTTTT.